These 29 T cell receptor beta chains originate from one sample sequenced in a study of identical twins. MiXCR was run by TCRdb on the 5' RACE reads, yielding one entry per CDR3 protein. Among about 810,000 distinct CDR3 sequences listed, roughly an eighth were seen once. The sample also formed part of further work on yellow fever vaccine responses in identical twins.

Sequencing was done on a sample of PBMCs. The receptors stem from a woman aged 18-29 years in good health.

There are a few counts of this clonotype. The chain carries TRBV7-8 and TRBJ1-5, with TRBD1 matching 8 bases. V shed 4 bases, J shed 6 bases, and the junction held 5 bases outside the gene matches. The CDR3 runs to 14 residues. Germline lookup yields CDR1 SGHVS and CDR2 FQNEAQ. DNA of the CDR3: TGTGCCAGCAGCTGGACAGGGTTGGTTCAGCCCCAGCATTTT. It translates to CASSWTGLVQPQHF.

The rearrangement links TRBV6-6 to TRBJ1-6; D call uncertain. CDR1 MNHNY and CDR2 SVGAGI come from the germline V gene (reference sequence). Trimming removed 2 bases at V and 7 bases at J, with 6 bases between. The CDR3 loop spans 13 amino acids. CDR3 protein: CASSYNGNSPLHF. CDR3 in DNA: TGTGCCAGCAGTTACAATGGCAATTCACCCCTCCACTTT.

V and J are TRBV7-8 and TRBJ2-1, with 9 bases fitting TRBD2. The CDR3 is 16 amino acids. Germline V CDR1 and CDR2: SGHVS, FQNEAQ. V lost 3 bases and J lost 8; bases outside the gene matches: 11. CDR3: CASSFGPASGEDEQFF. The DNA of the CDR3 is TGTGCCAGCAGCTTTGGTCCGGCTAGCGGGGAGGATGAGCAGTTCTTC.

This clonotype was picked up many times. The chain recombines TRBV11-1 with TRBJ2-1; TRBD2 agrees at 12 bases. V lost 2 bases and J lost 0; bases outside the gene matches: 11. CDR1 and CDR2 (germline): SGHAT, FQDESV (reference sequence). The CDR3 length is 20 residues. The CDR3 coding sequence is TGTGCCAGCAGCTTAACCACTAGCGGGGGGTACTCGAGCTCCTACAATGAGCAGTTCTTC. Amino acids: CASSLTTSGGYSSSYNEQFF.

V gene TRBV7-9 combines with J gene TRBJ1-2, with D maybe TRBD1 (5 bases). CDR1 and CDR2 from the germline V gene are SEHNR and FQNEAQ (reference sequence). The CDR3 is made up of 15 amino acids. The V end lost 5 bases, the J end lost 3 bases, and 16 bases lay between the germline ends. CDR3 amino acids: CASSGAGTGHYGYTF. CDR3 sequence (DNA): TGTGCCAGCAGCGGAGCCGGGACGGGGCACTATGGCTACACCTTC.

The chain combines TRBV12-3 or TRBV12-4 with TRBJ1-1, with D hard to call. This CDR3 region has 13 residues. Deletions cut 4 bases from V and 0 bases from J, with 6 bases between. The CDR3 DNA reads TGTGCCAGCAGTTGGGCCATGAACACTGAAGCTTTCTTT. Its protein is CASSWAMNTEAFF.

In its sample, this clonotype was seen many times. The rearrangement joins TRBV29-1 to TRBJ1-1; possibly TRBD1 for D (6 bases). The V and J ends lost 4 bases and 4 bases respectively, with 16 bases between them. Germline V gene data show CDR1 as SQVTM and CDR2 as ANQGSEA. CDR3 size: 14 residues. The CDR3 protein is CSVVNRALVTEAFF. Written as DNA, the CDR3 is TGCAGCGTTGTAAACAGGGCGTTGGTCACTGAAGCTTTCTTT.

This clonotype was counted at least ten times. The rearrangement links TRBV4-1 to TRBJ2-2; the match to TRBD2 covers 8 bases. The CDR3 totals 15 residues. Germline V CDR1 and CDR2: MGHRA, YSYEKL. With V trimmed by 5 bases and J by 2 bases, 4 bases remained unmatched. The CDR3 is CASSGGGKNTGELFF. CDR3 bases: TGCGCCAGCAGCGGCGGGGGGAAAAACACCGGGGAGCTGTTTTTT.

The chain couples TRBV28 to TRBJ2-3; D may be TRBD1 (5 bases). In germline, CDR1 is MDHEN, CDR2 SYDVKM. The ends were cut back, 5 bases at V and 6 bases at J, with 15 bases in the middle. The CDR3 consists of 14 residues. In nucleotides, the CDR3 is TGTGCCAGCAGTCCCTTAGGCAGGGTGGATACGCAGTATTTT. Translated, it gives CASSPLGRVDTQYF. Combining the CDR3 with reference TRBV28 and TRBJ2-3 gives the whole variable domain DVKVTQSSRYLVKRTGEKVFLECVQDMDHENMFWYRQDPGLGLRLIYFSYDVKMKEKGDIPEGYSVSREKKERFSLILESASTNQTSMYLCASSPLGRVDTQYFGPGTRLTVL.

There are a few counts of this clonotype. The V and J genes are TRBV6-1 and TRBJ2-1; no firm D call. Trimming removed 5 bases at V and 3 bases at J, with 8 bases between. There are 13 residues in the CDR3. Germline V gene sequence: CDR1 MNHNS, CDR2 SASEGT. CDR3 coding DNA: TGTGCCAGCAGTCAGGCCGTCTACAATGAGCAGTTCTTC. It yields the protein CASSQAVYNEQFF.

The sample holds one count of this clonotype. The rearrangement uses TRBV6-2 or TRBV6-3 and TRBJ2-1; D perhaps matches TRBD2 (6 bases). The germline gives CDR1 MNHEY, CDR2 SVGEGT. The CDR3 extends over 15 amino acids. Trimming removed 7 bases from V and 3 bases from J, with 16 bases in between. CDR3 bases: TGTGCCAGCACCGCGGGAAACATATACTACAATGAGCAGTTCTTC. It translates to CASTAGNIYYNEQFF.

The chain is built from TRBV20-1 and TRBJ2-2; no clear D. Trimming shortened V by 6 bases and J by 0 bases, and 8 bases separated the two germline ends. CDR3 length equals 13 residues. CDR1 DFQATT and CDR2 SNEGSKA come from the germline V gene (reference sequence). Here the CDR3 reads CSAKGSNTGELFF. CDR3 DNA: TGCAGTGCCAAGGGATCGAACACCGGGGAGCTGTTTTTT.

This clonotype was observed many times. The chain links TRBV29-1 to TRBJ2-7; 7 bases fit TRBD1. Trimming removed 7 bases from V and 0 bases from J; junction bases left unmatched: 12. The CDR3 sequence is 15 residues long. The germline CDR1 and CDR2 sequences are SQVTM and ANQGSEA. The CDR3: CSASPGTDDSYEQYF. The CDR3 DNA follows: TGCAGCGCATCACCCGGGACAGACGACTCCTACGAGCAGTACTTC.

This rearrangement joins TRBV24-1 to TRBJ2-5, with 8 bases lining up with TRBD1. The germline gives CDR1 KGHDR, CDR2 SFDVKD. Losses at the gene ends were 4 bases for V and 6 bases for J; bases not matched to a gene: 9. This CDR3 is built from 15 residues. In DNA form, the CDR3 reads TGTGCCACCAGTGACCAACGACAGGGGCTGCAGACCCAGTACTTC. This sequence encodes CATSDQRQGLQTQYF.

Ten or more counts support this clonotype. This rearrangement joins TRBV12-3 or TRBV12-4 to TRBJ2-1; perhaps D is TRBD1 or TRBD2 (5 bases each). The V and J ends lost 2 bases and 6 bases respectively, with 11 bases between them. The CDR3 consists of 14 residues. This CDR3 is CASSLRGKSNEQFF. CDR3 in DNA: TGTGCCAGCAGTTTACGGGGCAAGTCCAATGAGCAGTTCTTC.

This chain links TRBV5-1 with TRBJ1-1; no clear D. This CDR3 is 14 amino acids long. Trimming took 2 bases from V and 0 from J, leaving 8 bases between them. CDR1 is SGHRS, CDR2 YFSETQ, per germline. For the CDR3, the DNA is TGCGCCAGCAGCTTTGGATTCATGAACACTGAAGCTTTCTTT. This gives the protein CASSFGFMNTEAFF.

The chain joins TRBV2 to TRBJ2-5; a weak D match, TRBD2 (6 bases). The CDR3 covers 10 residues. Trimming removed 9 bases from V and 11 bases from J, with 13 bases in between. CDR1 and CDR2 (germline): SNHLY, FYNNEI. The CDR3 coding sequence is TGTGCCAGTCTAAAGGACTATCAGTACTTC. It encodes CASLKDYQYF.

This clonotype was found a few times. The chain uses TRBV11-2 and TRBJ2-1; D remains unclear. Germline-derived CDR1 and CDR2 are SGHAT and FQNNGV. The CDR3 spans 18 residues. V lost 2 bases, J lost 6 bases, and 23 bases lay in between. The CDR3 sequence: CASSLKTARLYLGNEQFF. The CDR3, as DNA: TGTGCCAGCAGCTTAAAAACGGCCAGGCTCTACTTGGGCAATGAGCAGTTCTTC.

V is TRBV20-1 and J is TRBJ2-7, with TRBD1 identical over 7 bases. Germline lookup yields CDR1 DFQATT and CDR2 SNEGSKA (reference sequence). This CDR3 contains 19 residues. J was trimmed by 3 bases and V by 2 bases; bases with no gene match: 22. CDR3 DNA sequence: TGCAGTGCTAGAAGGGCAGTGACAGGGACAATCATTAGATTCTACGAGCAGTACGTC. Translation: CSARRAVTGTIIRFYEQYV.

This clonotype was counted ten times or more. The genes are TRBV12-3 or TRBV12-4 and TRBJ1-2; the D is unclear. The CDR3 loop spans 15 amino acids. V shed 5 bases and J shed 4 bases, with 17 bases lying between them. The CDR3 nucleotides read TGTGCCAGCAGTCTCGGGATGATTTGGGCCTATGGCTACACCTTC. Translation gives CASSLGMIWAYGYTF.

This clonotype was observed a few times. This rearrangement joins TRBV28 to TRBJ2-1; TRBD2 matches 10 bases. The CDR3 runs 15 residues. The junction had 8 bases not matched to a gene; V was cut back by 6 bases and J by 6 bases. Germline-derived CDR1 and CDR2 are MDHEN and SYDVKM. For the CDR3, the DNA is TGTGCCAGCAGACCGGGACTAGCGAGAATCAATGAGCAGTTCTTC. Translation gives CASRPGLARINEQFF.

Only a few counts were recorded for this clonotype. This chain uses TRBV9 with TRBJ2-1; 7 nucleotides align to TRBD1. CDR3 length equals 15 residues. Trimming removed 1 base from V and 3 bases from J; junction bases left unmatched: 4. Germline CDR1 and CDR2: SGDLS and YYNGEE. In DNA, the CDR3 is TGTGCCAGCAGCGTAAAGGACAGGTTCTACAATGAGCAGTTCTTC. Residues: CASSVKDRFYNEQFF.

The chain links TRBV4-2 to TRBJ2-1, with a tentative D call TRBD2 (6 bases). Per germline, CDR1 LGHNA and CDR2 YNFKEQ. The V end lost 5 bases, the J end lost 8 bases, and 19 bases lay between the germline ends. The CDR3 totals 15 residues. This chain's CDR3 is CASSGGAGTWDEQFF. CDR3 nucleotide sequence: TGTGCCAGCAGCGGGGGTGCGGGGACGTGGGATGAGCAGTTCTTC.

This clonotype showed up just a few times. The CDR3 DNA follows: TGTGCCAGCAGCTTGTTAGCCTACTCCTACAATGAGCAGTTCTTC. The encoded protein is CASSLLAYSYNEQFF. The chain uses TRBV5-6 and TRBJ2-1; D is unresolved. V lost 1 base and J lost 0, with 8 bases in between. Germline V lookup: CDR1 SGHDT, CDR2 YYEEEE. The CDR3 is made up of 15 amino acids.

This chain uses TRBV7-9 with TRBJ2-3; D not resolved. The length of the CDR3 is 13 residues. Trimming left V 1 base short and J 2 bases short, with 4 bases between. From germline, CDR1 is SEHNR and CDR2 FQNEAQ (reference sequence). CDR3 bases: TGTGCCAGCAGCTTAGACGCCACAGATACGCAGTATTTT. It translates to CASSLDATDTQYF.

In this sample, this clonotype turned up many times. The chain uses TRBV24-1 and TRBJ2-3; TRBD2 matches at 7 bases. J was trimmed by 1 base and V by 7 bases; bases with no gene match: 4. In germline, CDR1 is KGHDR, CDR2 SFDVKD. The CDR3 covers 14 residues. The CDR3 DNA sequence: TGTGCCACCAGACCTAGCGGAGGCACAGATACGCAGTATTTT. Its protein is CATRPSGGTDTQYF.

The CDR3 loop reads CASSEGTVLYEKLFF. The CDR3 DNA is TGTGCCAGCAGCGAAGGGACAGTGCTATACGAAAAACTGTTTTTT. The rearrangement links TRBV7-8 to TRBJ1-4, with 7 bases matching TRBD1. J gave up 8 bases and V 5 bases, and 11 bases lay outside the gene matches. The germline CDR1 and CDR2 sequences are SGHVS and FQNEAQ. The CDR3 consists of 15 residues.

The chain links TRBV4-1 to TRBJ2-1; TRBD2 matches 9 bases. The CDR3 contains 17 residues. V was clipped by 1 base and J by 7 bases; unmatched bases: 11. Germline values: CDR1 MGHRA, CDR2 YSYEKL. The CDR3: CASSQGRLAGPRNEQFF. DNA for the CDR3: TGCGCCAGCAGCCAAGGCCGCCTAGCGGGGCCGAGGAATGAGCAGTTCTTC.

This sequence joins TRBV7-2 and TRBJ2-1, with 12 bases fitting TRBD2. The CDR3 covers 17 residues. The V gene's germline CDR1 is SGHTA and CDR2 FQGNSA. V trimming: 4 bases; J trimming: 4 bases; junction bases outside the gene matches: 8. DNA for the CDR3: TGTGCCAGCAGCTCCTCTAGCGGGAGGGGGGGTTACAATGAGCAGTTCTTC. Translated, it gives CASSSSSGRGGYNEQFF.